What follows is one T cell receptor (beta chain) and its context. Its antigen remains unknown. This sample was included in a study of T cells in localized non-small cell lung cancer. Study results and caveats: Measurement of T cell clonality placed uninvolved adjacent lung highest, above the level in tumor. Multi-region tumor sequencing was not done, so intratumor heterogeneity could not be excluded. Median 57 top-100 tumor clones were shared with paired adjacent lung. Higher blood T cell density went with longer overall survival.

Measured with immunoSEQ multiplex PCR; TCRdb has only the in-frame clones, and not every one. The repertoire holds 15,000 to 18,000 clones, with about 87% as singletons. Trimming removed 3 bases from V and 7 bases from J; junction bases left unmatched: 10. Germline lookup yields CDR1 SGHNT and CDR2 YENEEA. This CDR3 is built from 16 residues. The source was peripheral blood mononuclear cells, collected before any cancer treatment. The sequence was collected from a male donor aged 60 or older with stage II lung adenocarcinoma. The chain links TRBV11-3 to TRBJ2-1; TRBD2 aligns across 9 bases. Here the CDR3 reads CASSLYLGGRVNEQFF. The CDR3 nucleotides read TGTGCCAGCAGCTTGTATCTTGGCGGGAGGGTGAATGAGCAGTTCTTC. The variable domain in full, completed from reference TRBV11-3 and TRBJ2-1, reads EAGVVQSPRYKIIEKKQPVAFWCNPISGHNTLYWYLQNLGQGPELLIRYENEEAVDDSQLPKDRFSAERLKGVDSTLKIQPAELGDSAVYLCASSLYLGGRVNEQFFGPGTRLTVL.